The 21 T cell receptor beta chains below come from one sample, sequenced in a study of T cells after yellow fever vaccination. TCRdb re-called the 5' RACE reads through MiXCR, storing one row per CDR3 protein. The sample consists of roughly 120,000 distinct CDR3 sequences, about 7.2% of them appearing once. The material sequenced was CD4+ T cells sorted from PBMCs, taken roughly 47 days after the first yellow fever vaccination. The origin of the receptors is a man between 18 and 29 years old who received the YFV17D yellow fever vaccine.

The chain couples TRBV27 to TRBJ2-2; D may be TRBD1 or TRBD2 (6 bases each). This CDR3 comprises 17 residues. Germline V gene lookup returns CDR1 MNHEY and CDR2 SMNVEV (reference sequence). V gave up 0 bases and J gave up 6 bases, with 17 bases separating them. CDR3 DNA: TGTGCCAGCAGTTTATCATTTCGGGGGCGCCCCCCCGGGGAGCTGTTTTTT. It translates to CASSLSFRGRPPGELFF.

Ten or more counts support this clonotype. The V call is TRBV4-3, the J call TRBJ2-3; 9 bases are shared with TRBD2. Germline V gene sequence: CDR1 LGHNA, CDR2 YSLEER. The CDR3 runs to 15 residues. The junction had 8 bases not matched to a gene; V was cut back by 4 bases and J by 6 bases. DNA of the CDR3: TGCGCCAGCAGCCCTAGCGGGGATACGGGCGATACGCAGTATTTT. Encoded protein: CASSPSGDTGDTQYF.

This clonotype has more than one count but fewer than ten. This rearrangement joins TRBV7-2 to TRBJ2-3; TRBD1 matches at 7 bases. The CDR3 extends over 13 amino acids. The trim removed 6 bases at V and 3 bases at J, leaving 3 bases unmatched. The germline V gene encodes CDR1 SGHTA and CDR2 FQGNSA. The CDR3 coding sequence is TGTGCCAGCAGTTCGACAGGGACAGATACGCAGTATTTT. This gives the protein CASSSTGTDTQYF.

In this sample, this clonotype turned up a few times. The V and J genes are TRBV7-2 and TRBJ2-4; D is unresolved. The CDR3 has 14 amino acids. Deletions cut 6 bases from V and 6 bases from J, with 15 bases between. Germline values: CDR1 SGHTA, CDR2 FQGNSA. The CDR3 region is CASRVGLFGNIQYF. The CDR3 DNA follows: TGTGCCAGCAGAGTAGGGCTGTTTGGAAACATTCAGTACTTC.

This clonotype was seen more than once but under ten times. This sequence joins TRBV4-1 and TRBJ1-1; 8 bases fit TRBD1. Germline assignment: CDR1 MGHRA and CDR2 YSYEKL. V dropped 6 bases and J dropped 8; count of bases not matched to a gene: 8. The CDR3 extends over 13 amino acids. This CDR3 is CASRPQGAAEAFF. CDR3 sequence (DNA): TGCGCCAGCAGGCCTCAGGGGGCGGCAGAAGCTTTCTTT.

This clonotype has just a few counts. The rearrangement joins TRBV10-3 to TRBJ1-2, with 7 bases aligning to TRBD1. This CDR3 contains 15 residues. CDR1 is ENHRY and CDR2 is SYGVKD in the germline V gene. V lost 0 bases to trimming and J lost 1 base; unmatched junction nucleotides: 2. CDR3 in amino acids: CAISESGQDNYGYTF. The CDR3 DNA reads TGTGCCATCAGTGAGTCCGGACAGGATAACTATGGCTACACCTTC.

This clonotype was seen a few times. The chain recombines TRBV12-3 or TRBV12-4 with TRBJ2-3; no clear D gene. The CDR3 totals 12 residues. V was trimmed by 7 bases and J by 3 bases, leaving 8 bases between them. The CDR3 DNA sequence: TGTGCCAGCACTCTTCGGACAGATACGCAGTATTTT. Amino acid sequence: CASTLRTDTQYF.

The J gene is TRBJ2-1, the V gene TRBV11-1, with TRBD1 matching 9 bases. V was clipped by 3 bases and J by 9 bases; unmatched bases: 6. CDR3 length equals 14 residues. Germline values: CDR1 SGHAT, CDR2 FQDESV (reference sequence). The CDR3 DNA follows: TGTGCCAGCAGCTTCGGACAGGGGAGTATTGAGCAGTTCTTC. It translates to CASSFGQGSIEQFF.

The chain recombines TRBV10-3 with TRBJ2-1, with 8 bases fitting TRBD2. Germline lookup yields CDR1 ENHRY and CDR2 SYGVKD. The CDR3 is 14 residues long. The V segment lost 7 bases and the J segment 7 bases; nucleotides outside the gene matches: 9. The CDR3 DNA is TGTGCCATCAAGCCACTCGGGGGGGCAAATGAGCAGTTCTTC. Amino acids: CAIKPLGGANEQFF.

The table lists this clonotype with many counts. V and J are TRBV29-1 and TRBJ2-2, with a possible D match to TRBD2 (5 bases). This CDR3 spans 14 amino acids. The V end was cut by 4 bases, the J end by 5 bases, with 14 bases between. Germline CDR1 and CDR2: SQVTM and ANQGSEA. The CDR3 reads CSVAARADTGELFF. The CDR3 DNA reads as TGCAGCGTTGCTGCGAGGGCAGATACCGGGGAGCTGTTTTTT.

In its sample, this clonotype was seen many times. The chain carries TRBV5-4 and TRBJ2-2; 9 bases fit TRBD1. The germline gives CDR1 SGHNT, CDR2 YYREEE (reference sequence). J lost 4 bases, V lost 5 bases, and 3 bases had no gene match. The CDR3 is 14 residues long. The CDR3 region is CASREQGATGELFF. The CDR3 DNA is TGTGCCAGCAGAGAACAGGGGGCCACCGGGGAGCTGTTTTTT.

Regarding this clonotype: A single base separates this from a much larger clone, so it may be a read error. The chain links TRBV6-2 or TRBV6-3 to TRBJ2-5; TRBD2 is a possible D gene (7 bases). The CDR3 runs 15 residues. The V gene's germline CDR1 is MNHEY and CDR2 SVGEGT. V was shortened by 8 bases and J by 4 bases, with 20 bases between the two germline ends. CDR3 coding DNA: TGTGCCAGCGGGCCTCGTCCGGGGGGCGGAGAGACCCAGTACTTC. It translates to CASGPRPGGGETQYF.

The chain has TRBV6-1 and TRBJ1-5; D gene unclear. V dropped 4 bases and J dropped 4 bases, with 11 bases sitting between them. The CDR3 loop spans 14 amino acids. Germline V gene sequence: CDR1 MNHNS, CDR2 SASEGT. The CDR3 nucleotides are TGTGCCAGCAGTGGGGTCGCTCCGAATCAGCCCCAGCATTTT. Translation: CASSGVAPNQPQHF.

This clonotype was observed many times. The chain uses TRBV12-3 or TRBV12-4 and TRBJ2-5, with 15 bases that match TRBD2. Unmatched junction bases numbered 1, after V lost 3 bases and J lost 2 bases. The CDR3 loop spans 16 amino acids. CDR3 nucleotides: TGTGCCAGCAGTTTCGGACTAGCGGGGGGGCAAGAGACCCAGTACTTC. It specifies CASSFGLAGGQETQYF.

This clonotype came up many times. The chain recombines TRBV12-3 or TRBV12-4 with TRBJ2-3; 12 positions agree with TRBD2. The CDR3 contains 16 residues. V gave up 4 bases and J gave up 1 base; unmatched junction bases: 3. The CDR3: CASSWTSGVGTDTQYF. The CDR3 DNA sequence: TGTGCCAGCAGTTGGACTAGCGGGGTCGGCACAGATACGCAGTATTTT.

At least ten counts were recorded for this clonotype. This sequence joins TRBV20-1 and TRBJ2-3; TRBD2 agrees at 7 bases. Germline assignment: CDR1 DFQATT and CDR2 SNEGSKA (reference sequence). The length of the CDR3 is 14 residues. J was trimmed by 2 bases and V by 7 bases; bases with no gene match: 9. The CDR3 DNA is TGCAGTGTGTCCAAAGCGGGGACCACAGATACGCAGTATTTT. This sequence encodes CSVSKAGTTDTQYF.

This clonotype was observed at least ten times. The gene calls are TRBV6-2 or TRBV6-3 and TRBJ2-1, with 7 bases that match TRBD1. The CDR3 totals 15 residues. The V gene's germline CDR1 is MNHEY and CDR2 SVGEGT. J lost 8 bases, V lost 2 bases, and 9 bases had no gene match. For the CDR3, the DNA is TGTGCCAGCAGTTACGGCGTACAGGGGATGTATGAGCAGTTCTTC. Encoded protein: CASSYGVQGMYEQFF.

Many counts were recorded for this clonotype. The J gene is TRBJ1-3, the V gene TRBV11-2, with 9 positions matching TRBD1. The CDR3 has 13 residues. V lost 6 bases to trimming and J lost 4 bases; unmatched junction nucleotides: 1. Germline CDR1 is SGHAT and CDR2 is FQNNGV. The DNA of the CDR3 is TGTGCCAGCAGACAGGGGGCGGGAAACACCATATATTTT. It translates to CASRQGAGNTIYF.

At least ten counts were recorded for this clonotype. This sequence joins TRBV24-1 and TRBJ1-2; 7 bases fit TRBD1. The length of the CDR3 is 12 residues. J lost 14 bases, V lost 4 bases, and 9 bases had no gene match. The V gene's germline CDR1 is KGHDR and CDR2 SFDVKD. CDR3 in DNA: TGTGCCACCAGTGACCGTGACAGGGTGAAAACCTTC. This sequence encodes CATSDRDRVKTF.

This clonotype was seen at least ten times. J is TRBJ2-7 and V is TRBV7-2; D remains ambiguous. V was shortened by 3 bases and J by 4 bases, with 10 bases between the two germline ends. The CDR3 sequence is 13 residues long. Looked up from germline, CDR1 is SGHTA and CDR2 is FQGNSA. CDR3 sequence (DNA): TGTGCCAGCAGCTTCCGGGCAGGATACGAGCAGTACGTC. This sequence encodes CASSFRAGYEQYV.

The chain has TRBV3-1 and TRBJ1-3; TRBD1 agrees at 10 bases. V dropped 6 bases and J dropped 3; count of bases not matched to a gene: 20. The germline V gene has CDR1 LGHDT and CDR2 YNNKEL (reference sequence). This CDR3 has 20 residues. CDR3 DNA sequence: TGTGCCAGCAGTTACCTAACCTCGGCGGGTGACAGGGGGCATGGAAACACCATATATTTT. Its translation: CASSYLTSAGDRGHGNTIYF.